This T cell receptor (beta chain) was sequenced for a study of vaccination effects on CD4 cells after COVID-19. Sequenced by immunoSEQ multiplex PCR; TCRdb stores in-frame clones only, minus some. The sample has some 20,000 clones, approximately 70% seen once. A word on this clone: Its cognate antigen is unknown.

The J segment lost 5 bases and the V segment lost 2 bases, leaving 11 bases of the junction unmatched. The CDR3 spans 17 residues. Germline CDR1 is SGHRS and CDR2 is YFSETQ. ViraFEST used viral peptide pools to expand antigen-specific CD4+ T cells before sequencing. Isolation of CD4+ T cells took place after about nine days of culture. Nucleocapsid antibodies were negative in the vaccine recipients, who had never had SARS-CoV-2 infection. IL-2 medium was substituted for half the medium on days 3 and 7. V usage is TRBV5-1 and J usage is TRBJ2-7; TRBD1 aligns across 12 bases. Material: CD4+ T cells from PBMCs cultured with HCoV-229E spike peptides, obtained before COVID-19 vaccination. The TCR comes from a human donor who received a COVID-19 vaccine. The CDR3 DNA is TGCGCCAGCAGCTTCGGGACAGGGGGCGCGGAGATGCACGAGCAGTACTTC. Protein sequence: CASSFGTGGAEMHEQYF.